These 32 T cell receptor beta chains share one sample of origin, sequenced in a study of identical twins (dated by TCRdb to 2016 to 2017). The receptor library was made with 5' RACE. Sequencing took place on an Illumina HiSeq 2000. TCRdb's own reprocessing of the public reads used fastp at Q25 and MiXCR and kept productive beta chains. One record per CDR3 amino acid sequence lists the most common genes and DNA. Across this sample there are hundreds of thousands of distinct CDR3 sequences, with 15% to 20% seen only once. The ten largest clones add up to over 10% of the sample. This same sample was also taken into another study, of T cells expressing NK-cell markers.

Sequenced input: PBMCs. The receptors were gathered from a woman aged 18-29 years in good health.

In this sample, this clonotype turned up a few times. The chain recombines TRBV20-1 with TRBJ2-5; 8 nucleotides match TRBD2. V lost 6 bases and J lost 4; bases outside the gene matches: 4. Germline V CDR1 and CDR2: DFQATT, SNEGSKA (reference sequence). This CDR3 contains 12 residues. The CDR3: CSAPLAGETQYF. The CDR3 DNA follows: TGCAGTGCACCTCTAGCGGGAGAGACCCAGTACTTC.

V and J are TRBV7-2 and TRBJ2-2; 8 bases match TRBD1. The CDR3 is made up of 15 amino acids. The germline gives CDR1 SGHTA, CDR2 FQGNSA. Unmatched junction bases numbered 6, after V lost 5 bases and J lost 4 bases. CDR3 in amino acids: CASSPQGARTGELFF. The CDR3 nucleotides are TGTGCCAGCAGCCCTCAGGGGGCGCGCACCGGGGAGCTGTTTTTT.

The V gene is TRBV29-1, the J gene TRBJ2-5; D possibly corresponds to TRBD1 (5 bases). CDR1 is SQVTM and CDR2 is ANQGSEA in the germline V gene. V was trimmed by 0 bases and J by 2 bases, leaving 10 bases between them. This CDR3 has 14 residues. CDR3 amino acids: CSVEDWGRQETQYF. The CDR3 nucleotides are TGCAGCGTTGAAGATTGGGGCAGACAAGAGACCCAGTACTTC.

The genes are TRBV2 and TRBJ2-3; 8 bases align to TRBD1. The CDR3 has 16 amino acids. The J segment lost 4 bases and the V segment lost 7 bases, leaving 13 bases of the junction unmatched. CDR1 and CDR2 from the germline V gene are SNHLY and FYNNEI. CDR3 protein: CASNPIRGQGPDTQYF. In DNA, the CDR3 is TGTGCCAGCAACCCCATTCGTGGACAGGGCCCAGATACGCAGTATTTT.

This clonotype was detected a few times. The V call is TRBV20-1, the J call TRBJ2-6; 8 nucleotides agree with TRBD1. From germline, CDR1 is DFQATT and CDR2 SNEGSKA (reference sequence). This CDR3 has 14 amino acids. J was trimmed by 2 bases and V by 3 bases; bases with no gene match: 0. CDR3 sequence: CSARTGAGANVLTF. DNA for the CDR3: TGCAGTGCTAGGACAGGGGCTGGGGCCAACGTCCTGACTTTC.

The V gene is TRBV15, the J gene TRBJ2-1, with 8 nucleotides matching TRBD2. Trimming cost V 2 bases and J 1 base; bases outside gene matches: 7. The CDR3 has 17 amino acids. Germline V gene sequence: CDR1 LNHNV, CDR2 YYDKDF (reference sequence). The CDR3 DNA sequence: TGTGCCACCAGCAGATTACTAGCGGCAGCTTCCTACAATGAGCAGTTCTTC. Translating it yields CATSRLLAAASYNEQFF.

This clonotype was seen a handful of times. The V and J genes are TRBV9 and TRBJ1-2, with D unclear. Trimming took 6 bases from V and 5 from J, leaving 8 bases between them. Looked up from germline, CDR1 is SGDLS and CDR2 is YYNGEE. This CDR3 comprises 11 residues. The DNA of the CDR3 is TGTGCCAGCACCGCAGGTTATGGCTACACCTTC. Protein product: CASTAGYGYTF.

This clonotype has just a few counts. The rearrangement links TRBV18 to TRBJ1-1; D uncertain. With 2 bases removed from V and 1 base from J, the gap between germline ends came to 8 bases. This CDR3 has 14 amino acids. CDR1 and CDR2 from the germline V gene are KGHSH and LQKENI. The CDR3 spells CASSPSSENTEAFF. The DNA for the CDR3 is TGTGCCAGCTCACCATCTTCAGAGAACACTGAAGCTTTCTTT.

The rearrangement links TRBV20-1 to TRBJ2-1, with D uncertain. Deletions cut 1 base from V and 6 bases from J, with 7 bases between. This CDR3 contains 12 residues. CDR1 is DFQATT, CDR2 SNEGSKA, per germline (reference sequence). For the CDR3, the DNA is TGCAGTGCTAGAGTTCGCGTCAATGAGCAGTTCTTC. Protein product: CSARVRVNEQFF.

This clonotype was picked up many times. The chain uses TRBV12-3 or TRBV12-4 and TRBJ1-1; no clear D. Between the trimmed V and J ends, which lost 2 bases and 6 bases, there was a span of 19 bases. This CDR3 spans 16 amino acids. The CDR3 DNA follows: TGTGCCAGCAGTTTACCGGTCCTCCGGGGAGGAGCTGAAGCTTTCTTT. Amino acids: CASSLPVLRGGAEAFF.

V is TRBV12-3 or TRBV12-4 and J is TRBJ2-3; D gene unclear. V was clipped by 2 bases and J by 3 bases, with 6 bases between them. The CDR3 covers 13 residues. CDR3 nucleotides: TGTGCCAGCAGTTTATCAAAGACAGATACGCAGTATTTT. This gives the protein CASSLSKTDTQYF.

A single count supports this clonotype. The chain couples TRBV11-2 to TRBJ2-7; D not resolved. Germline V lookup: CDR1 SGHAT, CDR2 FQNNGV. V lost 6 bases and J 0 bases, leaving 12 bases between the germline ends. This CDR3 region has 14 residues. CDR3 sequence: CASSPPTGSYEQYF. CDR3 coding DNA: TGTGCCAGCAGTCCTCCTACGGGCTCCTACGAGCAGTACTTC.

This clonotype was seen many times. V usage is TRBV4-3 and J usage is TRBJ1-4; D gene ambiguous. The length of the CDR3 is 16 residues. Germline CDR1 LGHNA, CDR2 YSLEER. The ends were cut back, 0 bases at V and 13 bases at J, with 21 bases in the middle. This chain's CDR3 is CASSQEFGEWSVGLFF. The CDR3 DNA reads TGCGCCAGCAGCCAAGAGTTCGGGGAATGGAGCGTCGGACTGTTTTTT.

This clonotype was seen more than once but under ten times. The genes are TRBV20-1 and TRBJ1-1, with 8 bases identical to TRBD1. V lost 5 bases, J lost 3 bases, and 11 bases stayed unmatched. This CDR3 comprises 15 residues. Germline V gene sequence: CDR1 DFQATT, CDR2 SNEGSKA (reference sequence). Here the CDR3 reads CSAGEATGDYTEAFF. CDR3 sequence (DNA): TGCAGTGCTGGGGAAGCGACAGGGGACTACACTGAAGCTTTCTTT.

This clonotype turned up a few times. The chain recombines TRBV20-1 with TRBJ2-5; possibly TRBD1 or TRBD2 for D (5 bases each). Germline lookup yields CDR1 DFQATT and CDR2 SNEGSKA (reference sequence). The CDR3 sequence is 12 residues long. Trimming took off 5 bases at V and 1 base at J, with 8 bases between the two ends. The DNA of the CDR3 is TGCAGTGCTTCCGGGACCCAAGAGACCCAGTACTTC. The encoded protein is CSASGTQETQYF.

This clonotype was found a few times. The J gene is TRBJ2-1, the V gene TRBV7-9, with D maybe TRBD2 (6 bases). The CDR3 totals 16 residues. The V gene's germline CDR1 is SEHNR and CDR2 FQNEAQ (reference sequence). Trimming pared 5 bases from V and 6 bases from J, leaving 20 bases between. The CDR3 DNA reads TGTGCCAGCAGCCCCGGGAGAGAGGGCCGCTTCAATGAGCAGTTCTTC. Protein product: CASSPGREGRFNEQFF.

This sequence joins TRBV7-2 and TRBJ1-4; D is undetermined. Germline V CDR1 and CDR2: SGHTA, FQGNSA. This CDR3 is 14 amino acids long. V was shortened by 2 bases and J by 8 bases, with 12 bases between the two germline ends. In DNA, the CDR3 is TGTGCCAGCAGCTTATGGAGGGTTGAGGAAAAACTGTTTTTT. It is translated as CASSLWRVEEKLFF. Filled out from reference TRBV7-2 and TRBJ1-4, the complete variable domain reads GAGVSQSPSNKVTEKGKDVELRCDPISGHTALYWYRQSLGQGLEFLIYFQGNSAPDKSGLPSDRFSAERTGGSVSTLTIQRTQQEDSAVYLCASSLWRVEEKLFFGSGTQLSVL.

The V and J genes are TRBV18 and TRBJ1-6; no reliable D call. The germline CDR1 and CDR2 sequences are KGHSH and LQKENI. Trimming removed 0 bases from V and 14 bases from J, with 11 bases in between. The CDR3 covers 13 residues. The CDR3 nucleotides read TGTGCCAGCTCACCACCGGACGCCCCAGCCCTCCACTTT. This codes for CASSPPDAPALHF.

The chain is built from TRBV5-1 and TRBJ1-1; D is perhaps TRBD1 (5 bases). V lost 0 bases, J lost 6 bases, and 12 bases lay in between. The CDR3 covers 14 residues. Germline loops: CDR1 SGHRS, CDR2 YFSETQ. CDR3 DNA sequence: TGCGCCAGCAGCTTGGGAGGGGTCGGGGCTGAAGCTTTCTTT. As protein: CASSLGGVGAEAFF.

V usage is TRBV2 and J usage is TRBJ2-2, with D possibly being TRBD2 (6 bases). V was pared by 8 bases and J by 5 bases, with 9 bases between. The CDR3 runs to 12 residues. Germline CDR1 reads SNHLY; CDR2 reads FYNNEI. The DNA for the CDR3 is TGTGCCAGCGGGACTTTAACCGGGGAGCTGTTTTTT. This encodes CASGTLTGELFF.

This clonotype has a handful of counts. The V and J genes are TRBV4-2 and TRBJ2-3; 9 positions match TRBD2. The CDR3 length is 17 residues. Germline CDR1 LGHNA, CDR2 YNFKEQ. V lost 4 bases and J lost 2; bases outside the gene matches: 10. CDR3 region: CASSRGTGGGATDTQYF. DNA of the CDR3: TGTGCCAGCAGCCGAGGGACTGGCGGGGGGGCCACAGATACGCAGTATTTT.

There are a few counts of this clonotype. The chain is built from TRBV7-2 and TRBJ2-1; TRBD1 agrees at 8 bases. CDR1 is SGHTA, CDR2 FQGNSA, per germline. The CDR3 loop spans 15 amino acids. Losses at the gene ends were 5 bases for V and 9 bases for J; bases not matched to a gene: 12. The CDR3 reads CASSHQGAPWGEQFF. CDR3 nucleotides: TGTGCCAGCAGCCATCAGGGGGCCCCCTGGGGTGAGCAGTTCTTC.

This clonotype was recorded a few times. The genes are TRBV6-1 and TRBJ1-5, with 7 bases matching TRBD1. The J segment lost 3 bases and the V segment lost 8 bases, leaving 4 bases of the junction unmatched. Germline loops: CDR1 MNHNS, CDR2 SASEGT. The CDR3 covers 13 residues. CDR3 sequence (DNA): TGTGCCAGCCGGGACAGTCTCAATCAGCCCCAGCATTTT. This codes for CASRDSLNQPQHF.

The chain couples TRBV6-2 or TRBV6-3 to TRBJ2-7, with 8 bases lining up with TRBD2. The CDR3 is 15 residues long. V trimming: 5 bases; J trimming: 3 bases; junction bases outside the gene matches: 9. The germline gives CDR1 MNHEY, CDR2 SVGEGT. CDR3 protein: CASSALAGGNYEQYF. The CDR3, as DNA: TGTGCCAGCAGTGCCCTAGCGGGCGGGAACTACGAGCAGTACTTC.

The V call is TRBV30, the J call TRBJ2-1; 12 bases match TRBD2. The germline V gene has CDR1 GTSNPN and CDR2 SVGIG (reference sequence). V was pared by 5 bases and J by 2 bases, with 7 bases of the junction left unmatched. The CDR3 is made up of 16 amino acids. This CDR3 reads CAWRLAGAVTYNEQFF. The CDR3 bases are TGTGCCTGGCGACTAGCGGGAGCGGTAACCTACAATGAGCAGTTCTTC.

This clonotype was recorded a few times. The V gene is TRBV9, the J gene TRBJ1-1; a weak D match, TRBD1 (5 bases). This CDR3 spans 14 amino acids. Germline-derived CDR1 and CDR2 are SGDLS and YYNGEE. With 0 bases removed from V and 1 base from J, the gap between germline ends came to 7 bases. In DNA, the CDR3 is TGTGCCAGCAGCGTAGACAGGAGGAACACTGAAGCTTTCTTT. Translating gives CASSVDRRNTEAFF.

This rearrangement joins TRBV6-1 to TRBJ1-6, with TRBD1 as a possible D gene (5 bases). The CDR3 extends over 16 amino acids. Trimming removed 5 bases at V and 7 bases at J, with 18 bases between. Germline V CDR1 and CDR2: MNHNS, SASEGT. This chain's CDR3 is CASSPRGGARNSPLHF. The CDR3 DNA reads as TGTGCCAGCAGTCCCCGAGGAGGGGCGAGGAATTCACCCCTCCACTTT.

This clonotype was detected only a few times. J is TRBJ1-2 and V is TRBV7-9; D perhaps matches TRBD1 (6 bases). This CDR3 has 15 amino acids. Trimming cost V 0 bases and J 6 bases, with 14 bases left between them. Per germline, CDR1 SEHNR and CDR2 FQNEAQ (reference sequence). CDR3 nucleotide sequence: TGTGCCAGCAGCTTAGCAGGTTACAGGGCAAATGGCTACACCTTC. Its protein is CASSLAGYRANGYTF. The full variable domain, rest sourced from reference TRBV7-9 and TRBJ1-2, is DTGVSQNPRHKITKRGQNVTFRCDPISEHNRLYWYRQTLGQGPEFLTYFQNEAQLEKSRLLSDRFSAERPKGSFSTLEIQRTEQGDSAMYLCASSLAGYRANGYTFGSGTRLTVV.

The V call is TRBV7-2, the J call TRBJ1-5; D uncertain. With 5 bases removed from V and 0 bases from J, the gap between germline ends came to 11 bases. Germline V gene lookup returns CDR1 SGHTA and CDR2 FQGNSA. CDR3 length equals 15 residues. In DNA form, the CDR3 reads TGTGCCAGCAGCCTAAGGGTGTATAGCAATCAGCCCCAGCATTTT. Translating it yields CASSLRVYSNQPQHF.

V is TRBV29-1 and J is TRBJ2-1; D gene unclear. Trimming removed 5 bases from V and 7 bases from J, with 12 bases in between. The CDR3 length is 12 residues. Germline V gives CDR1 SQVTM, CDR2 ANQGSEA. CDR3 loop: CSVSRVWNEQFF. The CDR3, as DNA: TGCAGCGTTTCTCGGGTCTGGAATGAGCAGTTCTTC.

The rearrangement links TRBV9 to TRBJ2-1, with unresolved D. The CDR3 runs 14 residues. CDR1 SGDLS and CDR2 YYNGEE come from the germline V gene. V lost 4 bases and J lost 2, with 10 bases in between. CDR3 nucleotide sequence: TGTGCCAGCAGCACTCTTGGGCCCTACAATGAGCAGTTCTTC. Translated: CASSTLGPYNEQFF.

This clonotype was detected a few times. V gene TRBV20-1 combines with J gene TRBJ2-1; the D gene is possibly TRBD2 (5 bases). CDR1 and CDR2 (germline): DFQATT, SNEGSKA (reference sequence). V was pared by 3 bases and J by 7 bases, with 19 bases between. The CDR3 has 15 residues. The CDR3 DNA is TGCAGTGCTAGGGCAAGAGGGCATGGTTGGAATGAGCAGTTCTTC. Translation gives CSARARGHGWNEQFF.